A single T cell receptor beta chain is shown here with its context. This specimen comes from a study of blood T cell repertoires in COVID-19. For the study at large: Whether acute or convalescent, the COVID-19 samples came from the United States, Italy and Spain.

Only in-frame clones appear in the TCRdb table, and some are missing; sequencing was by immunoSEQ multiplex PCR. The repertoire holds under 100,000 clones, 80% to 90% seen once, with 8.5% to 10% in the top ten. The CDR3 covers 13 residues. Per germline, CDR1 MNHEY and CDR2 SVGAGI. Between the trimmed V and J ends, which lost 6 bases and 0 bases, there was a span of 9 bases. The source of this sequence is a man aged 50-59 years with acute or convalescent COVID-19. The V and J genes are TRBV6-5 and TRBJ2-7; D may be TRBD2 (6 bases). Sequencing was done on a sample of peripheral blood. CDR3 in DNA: TGTGCCAGCAGCGGGACTTACTCCTACGAGCAGTACTTC. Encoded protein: CASSGTYSYEQYF.